Presented here are 25 T cell receptor beta chains from one specimen sequenced in a study of T cell repertoires in cytomegalovirus infection. TCRdb ran MiXCR on the reads and lists one entry per CDR3 protein. This sample has hundreds of thousands of distinct CDR3 sequences, with about 44% found just once. Their target antigens are unknown. Sequenced here: cultured PBMCs, sampled from culture after CMV antigen stimulation. Source of these receptors: a human donor in good health (CMV status not recorded). Some clones in this sample may be carry-over from other donors' samples.

The J gene is TRBJ2-7, the V gene TRBV7-6; no firm D call. The CDR3 has 14 residues. Germline V gene sequence: CDR1 SGHVS, CDR2 FNYEAQ. The V end lost 2 bases, the J end lost 7 bases, and 15 bases lay between the germline ends. CDR3 nucleotides: TGTGCCAGCAGCTTATCCCCAGGTACAGAAGAGCAGTACTTC. It is translated as CASSLSPGTEEQYF.

The chain combines TRBV20-1 with TRBJ2-1; TRBD1 agrees at 11 bases. CDR3 length: 14 residues. CDR1 is DFQATT, CDR2 SNEGSKA, per germline (reference sequence). V lost 4 bases, J lost 10 bases, and 9 bases stayed unmatched. In DNA, the CDR3 is TGCAGTGCTATGATGGGACAGGGGGTAGGAGAGCAGTTCTTC. It yields the protein CSAMMGQGVGEQFF.

The rearrangement uses TRBV7-6 and TRBJ2-5; D remains ambiguous. The V and J ends lost 4 bases and 4 bases respectively, with 13 bases between them. Germline V gene lookup returns CDR1 SGHVS and CDR2 FNYEAQ. CDR3 size: 14 residues. The CDR3 DNA is TGTGCCAGCAGCTCCCCGGCCGGGTCAGAGACCCAGTACTTC. Its translation: CASSSPAGSETQYF.

The V and J genes are TRBV20-1 and TRBJ2-3; 7 bases are shared with TRBD2. In germline, CDR1 is DFQATT, CDR2 SNEGSKA (reference sequence). The CDR3 contains 14 residues. The V segment lost 3 bases and the J segment 2 bases; nucleotides outside the gene matches: 5. CDR3 nucleotides: TGCAGTGCTAGTCGGCGGGAGAACACAGATACGCAGTATTTT. Translated, it gives CSASRRENTDTQYF.

This chain connects TRBV25-1 to TRBJ1-1; D is uncertain. With 3 bases removed from V and 0 bases from J, the gap between germline ends came to 11 bases. There are 15 residues in the CDR3. Germline V CDR1 and CDR2: MGHDK, SYGVNS. This CDR3 reads CASSDGGSMNTEAFF. CDR3 bases: TGTGCCAGCAGTGATGGTGGAAGCATGAACACTGAAGCTTTCTTT.

This clonotype was counted a few times. The chain carries TRBV7-9 and TRBJ2-5, with D possibly matching TRBD2 (5 bases). Trimming left V 5 bases short and J 5 bases short, with 24 bases between. Germline-derived CDR1 and CDR2 are SEHNR and FQNEAQ (reference sequence). This CDR3 is built from 17 residues. In nucleotides, the CDR3 is TGTGCCAGCAGCCACACGATCGCTAGATTGAGCGGTGAGACCCAGTACTTC. It codes for CASSHTIARLSGETQYF.

V usage is TRBV20-1 and J usage is TRBJ2-3, with 8 bases identical to TRBD2. The CDR3 runs to 14 residues. With 3 bases clipped from V and 3 bases from J, the junction kept 5 bases outside the gene matches. Germline CDR1 is DFQATT and CDR2 is SNEGSKA (reference sequence). The CDR3 DNA sequence: TGCAGTGCTAGGCGGGGCGGGGGGACAGATACGCAGTATTTT. This sequence encodes CSARRGGGTDTQYF.

A few counts support this clonotype. V is TRBV6-1 and J is TRBJ2-5; 10 bases fit TRBD1. The CDR3 extends over 13 amino acids. V was clipped by 6 bases and J by 6 bases; unmatched bases: 4. Germline V gene data show CDR1 as MNHNS and CDR2 as SASEGT. The CDR3 DNA reads TGTGCCAGCAGGACAGGGGGCACCCAGACCCAGTACTTC. Its translation: CASRTGGTQTQYF.

This clonotype turned up a few times. V usage is TRBV27 and J usage is TRBJ2-3, with a possible D match to TRBD2 (6 bases). Germline-derived CDR1 and CDR2 are MNHEY and SMNVEV (reference sequence). V lost 6 bases and J lost 5, with 21 bases in between. The CDR3 covers 16 residues. The CDR3 bases are TGTGCCAGCAGCCCACGGGGACTCGGGAGTATAGATACGCAGTATTTT. Amino acids: CASSPRGLGSIDTQYF.

The chain uses TRBV6-6 and TRBJ2-5; 9 bases agree with TRBD2. Germline V gene lookup returns CDR1 MNHNY and CDR2 SVGAGI (reference sequence). The trim removed 7 bases at V and 9 bases at J, leaving 21 bases unmatched. CDR3 size: 17 residues. DNA for the CDR3: TGTGCCAGCACGTGGGGACTAGCACTCCACCCCGTAGGGGCCCAGTACTTC. Translating it yields CASTWGLALHPVGAQYF.

The J gene is TRBJ2-1, the V gene TRBV20-1, with D uncertain. Per the germline V gene, CDR1 is DFQATT and CDR2 is SNEGSKA (reference sequence). CDR3 size: 12 residues. The V end lost 6 bases, the J end lost 6 bases, and 12 bases lay between the germline ends. The DNA of the CDR3 is TGCAGTGCCCAACGGGCGGTCAATGAGCAGTTCTTC. Its protein is CSAQRAVNEQFF.

This clonotype has a handful of counts. The V gene is TRBV7-2, the J gene TRBJ1-6; 12 bases fit TRBD1. Germline CDR1 and CDR2: SGHTA and FQGNSA. This CDR3 is 15 amino acids long. Trimming took 5 bases from V and 9 from J; bases not matched to a gene: 5. The CDR3 loop reads CASSRDRGQRSPLHF. Here the CDR3 DNA reads TGTGCCAGCAGCAGGGACAGGGGGCAGCGTTCACCCCTCCACTTT.

The genes are TRBV6-1 and TRBJ1-5; possible D gene TRBD1, 5 bases. V was cut by 10 bases and J by 2 bases, with 12 bases left in between. The germline V gene encodes CDR1 MNHNS and CDR2 SASEGT. The CDR3 has 13 amino acids. The CDR3 region is CATAGRGNQPQHF. In DNA, the CDR3 is TGTGCCACCGCGGGGCGGGGCAATCAGCCCCAGCATTTT.

In this sample, this clonotype turned up a few times. The rearrangement uses TRBV6-2 or TRBV6-3 and TRBJ2-7, with unresolved D. This CDR3 region has 13 residues. Germline CDR1 is MNHEY and CDR2 is SVGEGT. V lost 8 bases and J 3 bases, leaving 14 bases between the germline ends. Here the CDR3 reads CASGRLGYYEQYF. CDR3 bases: TGTGCCAGCGGGCGTTTAGGTTACTACGAGCAGTACTTC.

V and J are TRBV14 and TRBJ2-1; a possible D gene is TRBD2 (5 bases). The length of the CDR3 is 13 residues. Trimming left V 0 bases short and J 10 bases short, with 10 bases between. Germline assignment: CDR1 SGHDN and CDR2 FVKESK. Here the CDR3 reads CASSQDPGGEQFF. The CDR3 coding sequence is TGTGCCAGCAGCCAAGATCCTGGCGGGGAGCAGTTCTTC.

This clonotype was counted a few times. The chain is built from TRBV6-5 and TRBJ2-6, with D uncertain. CDR3 length equals 15 residues. Trimming left V 6 bases short and J 0 bases short, with 9 bases between. Germline V gives CDR1 MNHEY, CDR2 SVGAGI. The CDR3 DNA is TGTGCCAGCAGCGCCCTAGTCTCTGGGGCCAACGTCCTGACTTTC. Its protein product is CASSALVSGANVLTF.

Only a few counts were recorded for this clonotype. The CDR3 reads CASSLWDRSSYEQYF. The CDR3 coding sequence is TGTGCCAGCAGCCTCTGGGACAGGAGCTCCTACGAGCAGTACTTC. The chain couples TRBV7-2 to TRBJ2-7; 8 nucleotides match TRBD1. V lost 5 bases and J lost 0; bases outside the gene matches: 6. This CDR3 is 15 amino acids long. CDR1 is SGHTA and CDR2 is FQGNSA in the germline V gene.

This clonotype has more than one count but fewer than ten. This chain joins TRBV7-8 and TRBJ2-1, with D tentatively TRBD2 (7 bases). Deletions cut 1 base from V and 9 bases from J, with 16 bases between. CDR3 length: 15 amino acids. Germline CDR1 reads SGHVS; CDR2 reads FQNEAQ. This chain's CDR3 is CASSLVPRGGGEQFF. Written as DNA, the CDR3 is TGTGCCAGCAGCTTAGTCCCCAGGGGAGGGGGTGAGCAGTTCTTC.

V is TRBV28 and J is TRBJ2-7; D may be TRBD2 (6 bases). Germline CDR1 and CDR2: MDHEN and SYDVKM. The CDR3 covers 14 residues. V was shortened by 4 bases and J by 2 bases, with 12 bases between the two germline ends. The DNA for the CDR3 is TGTGCCAGCAGTTCCCCGGGGGTCCCCTACGAGCAGTACTTC. It codes for CASSSPGVPYEQYF.

Only one count was recorded for this clonotype. This chain joins TRBV5-1 and TRBJ2-3; D is perhaps TRBD1 (5 bases). Germline V gene lookup returns CDR1 SGHRS and CDR2 YFSETQ. V lost 4 bases to trimming and J lost 4 bases, with 19 bases between them. This CDR3 region has 16 residues. The CDR3 loop is CASSPLDSGFADTQYF. The CDR3 DNA reads TGCGCCAGCAGCCCATTAGACAGTGGCTTTGCAGATACGCAGTATTTT.

The gene calls are TRBV6-1 and TRBJ2-5, with D perhaps TRBD1 or TRBD2 (5 bases each). V lost 2 bases, J lost 9 bases, and 7 bases lay in between. Germline V gene lookup returns CDR1 MNHNS and CDR2 SASEGT. This CDR3 region has 11 residues. CDR3 nucleotide sequence: TGTGCCAGCAGTGAAAGAGGGGCCCAGTACTTC. This codes for CASSERGAQYF.

There are a few counts of this clonotype. V gene TRBV2 combines with J gene TRBJ1-5; no reliable D call. V was cut by 6 bases and J by 3 bases, with 9 bases left in between. CDR1 is SNHLY, CDR2 FYNNEI, per germline. CDR3 length: 13 amino acids. This CDR3 reads CASSLQYNQPQHF. The CDR3 DNA sequence: TGTGCCAGCAGCCTCCAATACAATCAGCCCCAGCATTTT. Full variable domain (remainder filled in from reference TRBV2 and TRBJ1-5): EPEVTQTPSHQVTQMGQEVILRCVPISNHLYFYWYRQILGQKVEFLVSFYNNEISEKSEIFDDQFSVERPDGSNFTLKIRSTKLEDSAMYFCASSLQYNQPQHFGDGTRLSIL.

This clonotype came up a few times. J is TRBJ2-5 and V is TRBV6-5; 7 bases fit TRBD1. The CDR3 sequence is 13 residues long. The V gene's germline CDR1 is MNHEY and CDR2 SVGAGI. The trim removed 4 bases at V and 1 base at J, leaving 0 bases unmatched. CDR3: CASSWDSQETQYF. CDR3 nucleotides: TGTGCCAGCAGTTGGGACAGCCAAGAGACCCAGTACTTC.

The rearrangement uses TRBV20-1 and TRBJ2-7, with 8 bases matching TRBD1. The CDR3 has 15 amino acids. Germline-derived CDR1 and CDR2 are DFQATT and SNEGSKA (reference sequence). The ends lost 5 bases at V and 6 bases at J; junction bases unmatched: 15. CDR3 sequence reads: CSAYISDRVGREQYF. Here the CDR3 DNA reads TGCAGTGCTTACATATCGGACAGGGTAGGACGCGAGCAGTACTTC.

This clonotype was counted between two and nine times. J is TRBJ2-3 and V is TRBV7-8; no clear D gene. V lost 1 base to trimming and J lost 6 bases, with 11 bases between them. This CDR3 has 14 amino acids. Germline CDR1 is SGHVS and CDR2 is FQNEAQ. CDR3 coding DNA: TGTGCCAGCAGCTTAGTCTCCCCAAGGGATACGCAGTATTTT. This codes for CASSLVSPRDTQYF.